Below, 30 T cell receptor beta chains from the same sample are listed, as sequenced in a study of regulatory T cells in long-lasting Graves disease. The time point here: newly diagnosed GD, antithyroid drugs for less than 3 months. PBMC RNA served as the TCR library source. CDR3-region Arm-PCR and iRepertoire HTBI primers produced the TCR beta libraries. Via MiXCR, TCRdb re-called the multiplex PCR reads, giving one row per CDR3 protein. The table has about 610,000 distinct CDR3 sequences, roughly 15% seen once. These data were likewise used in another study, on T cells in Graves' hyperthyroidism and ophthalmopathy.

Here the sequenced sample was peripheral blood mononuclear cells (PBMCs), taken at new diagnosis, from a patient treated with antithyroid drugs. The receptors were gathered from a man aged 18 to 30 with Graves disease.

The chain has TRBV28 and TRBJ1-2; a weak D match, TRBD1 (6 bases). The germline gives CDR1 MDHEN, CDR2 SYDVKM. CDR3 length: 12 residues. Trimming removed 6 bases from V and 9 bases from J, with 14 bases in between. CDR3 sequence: CASRPGVESYTF. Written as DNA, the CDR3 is TGTGCCAGCAGGCCAGGGGTGGAGAGCTACACCTTC.

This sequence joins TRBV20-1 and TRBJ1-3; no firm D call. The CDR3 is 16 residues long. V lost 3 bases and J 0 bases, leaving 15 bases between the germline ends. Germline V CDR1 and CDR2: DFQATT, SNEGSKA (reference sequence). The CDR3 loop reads CSARQSRAHSGNTIYF. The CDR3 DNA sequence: TGCAGTGCTAGGCAGAGCCGGGCCCACTCTGGAAACACCATATATTTT.

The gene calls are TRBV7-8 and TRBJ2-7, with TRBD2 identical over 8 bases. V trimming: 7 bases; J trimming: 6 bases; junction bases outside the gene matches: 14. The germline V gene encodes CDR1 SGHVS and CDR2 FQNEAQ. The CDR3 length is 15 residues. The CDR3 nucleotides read TGTGCCAGCATCCGGGGGGGAACGGGAGATGGCGAGCAGTACTTC. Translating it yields CASIRGGTGDGEQYF.

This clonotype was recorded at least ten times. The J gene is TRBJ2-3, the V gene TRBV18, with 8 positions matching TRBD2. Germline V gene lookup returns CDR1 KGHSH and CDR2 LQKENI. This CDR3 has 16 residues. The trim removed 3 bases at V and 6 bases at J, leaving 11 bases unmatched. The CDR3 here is CASSPAAGGDQDTQYF. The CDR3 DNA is TGTGCCAGCTCACCTGCGGCCGGGGGGGATCAGGATACGCAGTATTTT.

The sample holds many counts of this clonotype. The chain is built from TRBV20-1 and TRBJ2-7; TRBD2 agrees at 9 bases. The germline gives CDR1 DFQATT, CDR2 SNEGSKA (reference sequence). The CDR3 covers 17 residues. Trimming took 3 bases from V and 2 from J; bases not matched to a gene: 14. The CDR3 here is CSARGPQAGGPAYEQYF. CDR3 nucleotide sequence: TGCAGTGCTAGGGGGCCCCAGGCGGGAGGGCCAGCCTACGAGCAGTACTTC.

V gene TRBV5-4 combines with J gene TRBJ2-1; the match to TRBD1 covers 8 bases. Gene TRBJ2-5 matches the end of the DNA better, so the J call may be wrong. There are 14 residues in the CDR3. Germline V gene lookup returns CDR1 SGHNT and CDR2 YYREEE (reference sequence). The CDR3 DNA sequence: TGTGCCAGCAGCCGCCCAGGGGGCTCAAAGACCCAGTACTTC. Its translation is CASSRPGGSKTQYF.

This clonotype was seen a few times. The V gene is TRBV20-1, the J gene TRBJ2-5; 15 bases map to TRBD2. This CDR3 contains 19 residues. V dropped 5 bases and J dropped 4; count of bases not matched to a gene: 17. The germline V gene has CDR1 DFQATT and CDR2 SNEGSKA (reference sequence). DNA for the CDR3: TGCAGTGCTGACCCTGGACTAGCGGGAGGGCCAAAAGCCAGAGAGACCCAGTACTTC. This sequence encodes CSADPGLAGGPKARETQYF.

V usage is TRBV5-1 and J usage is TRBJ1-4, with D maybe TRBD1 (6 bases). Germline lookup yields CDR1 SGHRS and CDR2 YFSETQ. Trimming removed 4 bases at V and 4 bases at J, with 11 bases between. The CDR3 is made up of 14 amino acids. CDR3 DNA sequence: TGCGCCAGCAGCCCACAGGGTATTAATGAAAAACTGTTTTTT. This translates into CASSPQGINEKLFF.

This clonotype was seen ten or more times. CDR3 nucleotides: TGCGCCAGCAGCTTGGAAAGAGGGACTAGCGTCACCAATGAGCAGTTCTTC. Its protein is CASSLERGTSVTNEQFF. The chain is built from TRBV5-1 and TRBJ2-1; 10 bases agree with TRBD2. Per germline, CDR1 SGHRS and CDR2 YFSETQ. V was clipped by 0 bases and J by 6 bases; unmatched bases: 9. The CDR3 length is 17 residues.

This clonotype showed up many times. The CDR3 loop reads CASSSPSLGQGVYEQYF. The CDR3 nucleotides read TGTGCCAGCAGTTCCCCCTCCTTGGGACAGGGGGTCTACGAGCAGTACTTC. J is TRBJ2-7 and V is TRBV28; TRBD1 aligns across 11 bases. The CDR3 loop spans 17 amino acids. From germline, CDR1 is MDHEN and CDR2 SYDVKM. J lost 3 bases, V lost 4 bases, and 11 bases had no gene match.

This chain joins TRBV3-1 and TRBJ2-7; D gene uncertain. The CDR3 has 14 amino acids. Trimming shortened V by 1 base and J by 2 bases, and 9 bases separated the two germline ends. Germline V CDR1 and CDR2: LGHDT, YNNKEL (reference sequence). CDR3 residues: CASSQAGRPYEQYF. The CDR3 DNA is TGTGCCAGCAGCCAAGCGGGCCGTCCCTACGAGCAGTACTTC.

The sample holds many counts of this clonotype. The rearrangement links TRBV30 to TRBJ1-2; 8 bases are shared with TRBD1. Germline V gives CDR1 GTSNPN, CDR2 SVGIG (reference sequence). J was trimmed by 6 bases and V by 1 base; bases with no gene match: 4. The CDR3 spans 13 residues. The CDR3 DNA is TGTGCCTGGAGTGCCTCAGGGGGCAATGGCTACACCTTC. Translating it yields CAWSASGGNGYTF.

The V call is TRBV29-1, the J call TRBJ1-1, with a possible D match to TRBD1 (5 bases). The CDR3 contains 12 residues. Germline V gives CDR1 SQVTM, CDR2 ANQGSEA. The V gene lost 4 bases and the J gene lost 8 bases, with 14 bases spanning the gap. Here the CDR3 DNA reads TGCAGCGTTGCGGGACCTTCCGAGGAAGCTTTCTTT. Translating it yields CSVAGPSEEAFF. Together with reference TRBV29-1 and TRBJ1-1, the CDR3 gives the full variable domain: SAVISQKPSRDICQRGTSLTIQCQVDSQVTMMFWYRQQPGQSLTLIATANQGSEATYESGFVIDKFPISRPNLTFSTLTVSNMSPEDSSIYLCSVAGPSEEAFFGQGTRLTVV.

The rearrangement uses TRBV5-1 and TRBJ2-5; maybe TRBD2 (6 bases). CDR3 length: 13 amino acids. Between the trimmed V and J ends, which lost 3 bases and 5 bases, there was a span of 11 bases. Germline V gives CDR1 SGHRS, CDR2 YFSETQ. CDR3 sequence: CASSWEGRETQYF. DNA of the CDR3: TGCGCCAGCAGCTGGGAAGGGAGGGAGACCCAGTACTTC.

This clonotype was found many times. This CDR3 reads CASSTRLALSHEQYF. CDR3 nucleotides: TGTGCCAGCAGTACCCGACTAGCGCTTTCCCACGAGCAGTACTTC. The gene calls are TRBV12-3 or TRBV12-4 and TRBJ2-7; TRBD2 aligns across 8 bases. The CDR3 is 15 residues long. The trim removed 5 bases at V and 5 bases at J, leaving 11 bases unmatched.

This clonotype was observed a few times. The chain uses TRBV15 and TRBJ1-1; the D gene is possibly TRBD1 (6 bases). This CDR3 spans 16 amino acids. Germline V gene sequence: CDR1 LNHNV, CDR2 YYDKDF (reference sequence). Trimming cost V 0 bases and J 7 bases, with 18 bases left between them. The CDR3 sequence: CATSRDRAGAGSEAFF. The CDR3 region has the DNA TGTGCCACCAGCAGAGATCGGGCAGGGGCGGGAAGTGAAGCTTTCTTT. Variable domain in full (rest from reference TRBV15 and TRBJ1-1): DAMVIQNPRYQVTQFGKPVTLSCSQTLNHNVMYWYQQKSSQAPKLLFHYYDKDFNNEADTPDNFQSRRPNTSFCFLDIRSPGLGDTAMYLCATSRDRAGAGSEAFFGQGTRLTVV.

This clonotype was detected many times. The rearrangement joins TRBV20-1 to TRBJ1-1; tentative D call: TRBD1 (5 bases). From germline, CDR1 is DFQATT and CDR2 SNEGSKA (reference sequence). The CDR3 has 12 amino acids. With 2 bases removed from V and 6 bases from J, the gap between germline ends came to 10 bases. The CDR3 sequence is CSARRQGSEAFF. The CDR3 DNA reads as TGCAGTGCTAGAAGGCAGGGCTCTGAAGCTTTCTTT.

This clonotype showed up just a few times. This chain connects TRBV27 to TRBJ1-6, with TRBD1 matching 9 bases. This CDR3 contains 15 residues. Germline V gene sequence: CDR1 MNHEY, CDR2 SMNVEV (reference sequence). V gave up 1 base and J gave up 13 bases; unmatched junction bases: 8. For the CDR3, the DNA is TGTGCCAGCAGTTTATTGCGGACAGGGGCATCGCCCCTCCACTTT. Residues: CASSLLRTGASPLHF.

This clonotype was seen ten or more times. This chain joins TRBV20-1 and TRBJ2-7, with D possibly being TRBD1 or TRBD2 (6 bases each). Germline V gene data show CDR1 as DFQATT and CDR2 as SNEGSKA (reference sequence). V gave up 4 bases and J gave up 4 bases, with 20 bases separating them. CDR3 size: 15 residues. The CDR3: CSATGPGGHGYEQYF. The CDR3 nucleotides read TGCAGTGCTACGGGCCCTGGGGGGCATGGGTACGAGCAGTACTTC.

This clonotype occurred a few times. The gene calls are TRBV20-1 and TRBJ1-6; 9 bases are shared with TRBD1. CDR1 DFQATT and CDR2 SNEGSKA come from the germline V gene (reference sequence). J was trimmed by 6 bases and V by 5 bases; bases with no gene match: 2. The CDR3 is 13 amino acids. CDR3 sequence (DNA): TGCAGTGCTGACAGGGGGACTAATTCACCCCTCCACTTT. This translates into CSADRGTNSPLHF.

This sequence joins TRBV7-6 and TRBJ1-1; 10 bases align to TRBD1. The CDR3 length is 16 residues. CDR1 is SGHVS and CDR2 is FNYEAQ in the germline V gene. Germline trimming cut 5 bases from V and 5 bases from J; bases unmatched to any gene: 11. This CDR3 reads CASSSPTGGKGTEAFF. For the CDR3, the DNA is TGTGCCAGCAGCAGCCCGACAGGGGGCAAGGGAACTGAAGCTTTCTTT. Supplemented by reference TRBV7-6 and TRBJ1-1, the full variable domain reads GAGVSQSPRYKVTKRGQDVALRCDPISGHVSLYWYRQALGQGPEFLTYFNYEAQQDKSGLPNDRFSAERPEGSISTLTIQRTEQRDSAMYRCASSSPTGGKGTEAFFGQGTRLTVV.

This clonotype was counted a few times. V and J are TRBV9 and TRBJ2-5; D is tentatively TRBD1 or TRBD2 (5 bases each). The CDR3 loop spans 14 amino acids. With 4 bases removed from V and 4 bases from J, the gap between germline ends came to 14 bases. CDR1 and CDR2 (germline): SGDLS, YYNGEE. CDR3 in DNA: TGTGCCAGCAGCACGGGACCGAGACGAGAGACCCAGTACTTC. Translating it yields CASSTGPRRETQYF.

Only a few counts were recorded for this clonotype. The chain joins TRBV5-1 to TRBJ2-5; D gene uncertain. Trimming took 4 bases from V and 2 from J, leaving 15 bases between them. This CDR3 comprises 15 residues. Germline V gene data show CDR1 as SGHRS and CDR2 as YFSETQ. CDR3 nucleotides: TGCGCCAGCAGCCTCGGCGGATCGAGACAAGAGACCCAGTACTTC. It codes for CASSLGGSRQETQYF. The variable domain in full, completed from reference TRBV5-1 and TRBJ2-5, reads KAGVTQTPRYLIKTRGQQVTLSCSPISGHRSVSWYQQTPGQGLQFLFEYFSETQRNKGNFPGRFSGRQFSNSRSEMNVSTLELGDSALYLCASSLGGSRQETQYFGPGTRLLVL.

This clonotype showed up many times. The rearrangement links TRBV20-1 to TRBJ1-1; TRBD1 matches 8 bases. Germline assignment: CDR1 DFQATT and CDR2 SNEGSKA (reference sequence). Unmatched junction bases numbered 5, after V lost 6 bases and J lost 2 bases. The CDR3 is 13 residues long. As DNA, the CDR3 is TGCAGTGCACCAGGACAGGGAAACACTGAAGCTTTCTTT. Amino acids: CSAPGQGNTEAFF.

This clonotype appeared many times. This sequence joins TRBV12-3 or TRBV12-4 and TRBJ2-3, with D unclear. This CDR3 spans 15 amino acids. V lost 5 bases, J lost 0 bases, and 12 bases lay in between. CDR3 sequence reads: CASSPQFLSTDTQYF. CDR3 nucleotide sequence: TGTGCCAGCAGTCCCCAGTTCCTTAGCACAGATACGCAGTATTTT.

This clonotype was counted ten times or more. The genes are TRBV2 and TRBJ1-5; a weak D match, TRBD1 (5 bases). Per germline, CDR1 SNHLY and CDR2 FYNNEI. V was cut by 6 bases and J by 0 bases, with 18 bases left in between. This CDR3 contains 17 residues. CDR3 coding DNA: TGTGCCAGCAGGAGGGGACTGCTCCTCCATAGCAATCAGCCCCAGCATTTT. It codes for CASRRGLLLHSNQPQHF.

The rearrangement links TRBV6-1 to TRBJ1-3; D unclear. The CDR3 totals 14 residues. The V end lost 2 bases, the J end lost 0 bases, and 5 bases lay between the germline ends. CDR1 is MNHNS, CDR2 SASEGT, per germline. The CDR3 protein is CASSEMASGNTIYF. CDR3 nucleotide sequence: TGTGCCAGCAGTGAAATGGCCTCTGGAAACACCATATATTTT.

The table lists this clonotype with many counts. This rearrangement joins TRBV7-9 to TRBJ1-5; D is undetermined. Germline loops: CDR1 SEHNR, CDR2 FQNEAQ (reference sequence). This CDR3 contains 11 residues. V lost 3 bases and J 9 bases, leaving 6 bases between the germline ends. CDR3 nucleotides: TGTGCCAGCAGCTTTCGAGGGCCCCAGCATTTT. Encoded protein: CASSFRGPQHF.

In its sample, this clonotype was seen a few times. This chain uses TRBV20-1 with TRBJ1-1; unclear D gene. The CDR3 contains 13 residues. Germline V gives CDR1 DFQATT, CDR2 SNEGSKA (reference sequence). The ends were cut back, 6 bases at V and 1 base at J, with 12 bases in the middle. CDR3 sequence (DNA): TGCAGTGCCGTGGACGCCCGGAACACTGAAGCTTTCTTT. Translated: CSAVDARNTEAFF.

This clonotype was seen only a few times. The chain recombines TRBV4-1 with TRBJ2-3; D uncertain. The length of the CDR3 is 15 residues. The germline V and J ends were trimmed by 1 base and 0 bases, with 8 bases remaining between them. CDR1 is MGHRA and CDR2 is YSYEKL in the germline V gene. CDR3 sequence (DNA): TGCGCCAGCAGCCAAGTTTTGCGAAGCACAGATACGCAGTATTTT. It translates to CASSQVLRSTDTQYF.